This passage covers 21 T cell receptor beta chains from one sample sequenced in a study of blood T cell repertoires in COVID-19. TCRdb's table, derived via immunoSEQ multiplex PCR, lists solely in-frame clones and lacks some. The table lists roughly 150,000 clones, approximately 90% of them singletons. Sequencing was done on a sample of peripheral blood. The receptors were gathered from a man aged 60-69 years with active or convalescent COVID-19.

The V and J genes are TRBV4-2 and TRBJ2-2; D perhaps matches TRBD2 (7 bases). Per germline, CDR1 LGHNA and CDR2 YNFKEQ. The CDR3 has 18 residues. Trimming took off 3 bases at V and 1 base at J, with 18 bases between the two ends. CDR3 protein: CASSQATRGGVNTGELFF. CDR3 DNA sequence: TGTGCCAGCAGCCAGGCCACACGAGGGGGGGTGAACACCGGGGAGCTGTTTTTT.

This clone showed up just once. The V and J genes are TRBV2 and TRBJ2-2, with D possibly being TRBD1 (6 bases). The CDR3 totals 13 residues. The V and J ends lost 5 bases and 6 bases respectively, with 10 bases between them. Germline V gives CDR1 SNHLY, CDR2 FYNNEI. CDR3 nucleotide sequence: TGTGCCAGCAGTATCAGGGGATCCGGGGAGCTGTTTTTT. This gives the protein CASSIRGSGELFF.

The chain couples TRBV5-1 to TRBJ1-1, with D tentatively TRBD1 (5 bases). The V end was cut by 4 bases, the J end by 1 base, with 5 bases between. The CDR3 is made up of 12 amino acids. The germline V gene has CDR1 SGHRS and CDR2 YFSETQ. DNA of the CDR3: TGCGCCAGCAGCGGACAGAACACTGAAGCTTTCTTT. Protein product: CASSGQNTEAFF. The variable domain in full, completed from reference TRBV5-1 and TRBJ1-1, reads KAGVTQTPRYLIKTRGQQVTLSCSPISGHRSVSWYQQTPGQGLQFLFEYFSETQRNKGNFPGRFSGRQFSNSRSEMNVSTLELGDSALYLCASSGQNTEAFFGQGTRLTVV.

CDR3 bases: TGTGCCAGCAGCTTGGTTGTAGCGGATTTAGATACGCAGTATTTT. Encoded protein: CASSLVVADLDTQYF. The chain carries TRBV5-6 and TRBJ2-3; D may be TRBD2 (6 bases). Germline CDR1 SGHDT, CDR2 YYEEEE. Trimming removed 0 bases from V and 5 bases from J, with 13 bases in between. This CDR3 region has 15 residues.

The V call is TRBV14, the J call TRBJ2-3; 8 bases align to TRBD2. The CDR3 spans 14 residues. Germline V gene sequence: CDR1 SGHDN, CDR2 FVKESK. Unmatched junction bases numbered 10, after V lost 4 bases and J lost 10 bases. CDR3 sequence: CASSPPGGVSPQYF. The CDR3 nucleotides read TGTGCCAGCAGCCCCCCGGGGGGGGTCTCGCCGCAGTATTTT.

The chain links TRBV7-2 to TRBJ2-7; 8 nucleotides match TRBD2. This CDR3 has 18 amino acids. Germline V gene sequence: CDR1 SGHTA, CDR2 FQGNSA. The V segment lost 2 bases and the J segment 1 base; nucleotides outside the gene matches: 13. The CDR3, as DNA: TGTGCCAGCAGCTTACCCGGCCTGAGCGGGAGTCGGTCCTACGAGCAGTACTTC. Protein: CASSLPGLSGSRSYEQYF.

The CDR3 reads CASSQLAPGQIGNTIYF. In nucleotides, the CDR3 is TGTGCCAGCAGCCAACTAGCCCCAGGGCAGATTGGAAACACCATATATTTT. The chain recombines TRBV7-2 with TRBJ1-3, with a tentative D call TRBD1 (5 bases). The CDR3 is 17 residues long. The ends were cut back, 5 bases at V and 3 bases at J, with 20 bases in the middle. In germline, CDR1 is SGHTA, CDR2 FQGNSA.

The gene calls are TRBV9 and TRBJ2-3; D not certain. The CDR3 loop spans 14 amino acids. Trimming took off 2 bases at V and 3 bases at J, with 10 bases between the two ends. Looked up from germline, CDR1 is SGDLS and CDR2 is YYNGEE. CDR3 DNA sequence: TGTGCCAGCAGCGTTGAACAAGTTACAGATACGCAGTATTTT. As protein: CASSVEQVTDTQYF.

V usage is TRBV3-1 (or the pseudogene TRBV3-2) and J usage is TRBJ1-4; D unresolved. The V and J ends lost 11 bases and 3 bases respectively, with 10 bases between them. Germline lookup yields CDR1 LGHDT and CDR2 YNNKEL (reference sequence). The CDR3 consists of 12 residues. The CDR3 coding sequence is TGTGCCTGCGGTGGGTCTAATGAAAAACTGTTTTTT. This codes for CACGGSNEKLFF.

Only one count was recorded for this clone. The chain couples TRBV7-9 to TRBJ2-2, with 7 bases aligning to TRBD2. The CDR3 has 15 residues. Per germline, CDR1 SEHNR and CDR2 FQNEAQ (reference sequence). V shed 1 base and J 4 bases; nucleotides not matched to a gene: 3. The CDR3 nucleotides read TGTGCCAGCAGCTTAGAGGGAGGGTCCACCGGGGAGCTGTTTTTT. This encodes CASSLEGGSTGELFF. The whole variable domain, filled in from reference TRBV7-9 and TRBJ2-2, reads DTGVSQNPRHKITKRGQNVTFRCDPISEHNRLYWYRQTLGQGPEFLTYFQNEAQLEKSRLLSDRFSAERPKGSFSTLEIQRTEQGDSAMYLCASSLEGGSTGELFFGEGSRLTVL.

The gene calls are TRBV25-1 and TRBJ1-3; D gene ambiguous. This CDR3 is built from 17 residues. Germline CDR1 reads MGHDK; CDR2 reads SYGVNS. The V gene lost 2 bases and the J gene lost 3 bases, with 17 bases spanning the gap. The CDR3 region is CASSEKRTFYDGNTIYF. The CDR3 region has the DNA TGTGCCAGCAGTGAAAAGCGGACCTTTTACGATGGAAACACCATATATTTT. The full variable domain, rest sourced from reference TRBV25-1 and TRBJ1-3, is EADIYQTPRYLVIGTGKKITLECSQTMGHDKMYWYQQDPGMELHLIHYSYGVNSTEKGDLSSESTVSRIRTEHFPLTLESARPSHTSQYLCASSEKRTFYDGNTIYFGEGSWLTVV.

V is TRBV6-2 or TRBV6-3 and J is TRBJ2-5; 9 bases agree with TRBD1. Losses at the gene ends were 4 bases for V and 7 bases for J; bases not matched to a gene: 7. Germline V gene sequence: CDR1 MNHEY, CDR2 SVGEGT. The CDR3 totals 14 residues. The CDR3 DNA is TGTGCCAGCAGTTCACCTGGACAGGGGTCGACCCAGTACTTC. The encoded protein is CASSSPGQGSTQYF.

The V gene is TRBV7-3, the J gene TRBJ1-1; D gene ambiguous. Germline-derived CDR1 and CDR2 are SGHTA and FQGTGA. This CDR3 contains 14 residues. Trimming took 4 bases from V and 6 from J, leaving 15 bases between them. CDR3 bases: TGTGCCAGCAGCTACGACGGCGGAACGGCTGAAGCTTTCTTT. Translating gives CASSYDGGTAEAFF.

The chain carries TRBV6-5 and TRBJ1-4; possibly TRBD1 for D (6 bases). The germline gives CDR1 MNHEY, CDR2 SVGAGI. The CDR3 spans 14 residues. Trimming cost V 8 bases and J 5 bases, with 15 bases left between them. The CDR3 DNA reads TGTGCCAGCGGACCACAGGGCATCAATGAAAAACTGTTTTTT. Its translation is CASGPQGINEKLFF.

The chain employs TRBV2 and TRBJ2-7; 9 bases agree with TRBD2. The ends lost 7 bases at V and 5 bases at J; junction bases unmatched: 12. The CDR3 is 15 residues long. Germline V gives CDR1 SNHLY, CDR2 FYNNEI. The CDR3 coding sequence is TGTGCCAGCAAAGAAGGCGCGCTAGCGGGGCACGAGCAGTACTTC. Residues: CASKEGALAGHEQYF. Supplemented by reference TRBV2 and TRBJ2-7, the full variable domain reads EPEVTQTPSHQVTQMGQEVILRCVPISNHLYFYWYRQILGQKVEFLVSFYNNEISEKSEIFDDQFSVERPDGSNFTLKIRSTKLEDSAMYFCASKEGALAGHEQYFGPGTRLTVT.

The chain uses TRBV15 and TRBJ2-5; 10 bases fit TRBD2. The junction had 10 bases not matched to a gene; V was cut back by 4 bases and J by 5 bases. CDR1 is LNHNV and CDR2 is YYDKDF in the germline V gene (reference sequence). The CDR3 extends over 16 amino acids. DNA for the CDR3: TGTGCCACCAGCAAGCAGATAGCGGGGGGCGAGGAGACCCAGTACTTC. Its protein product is CATSKQIAGGEETQYF.

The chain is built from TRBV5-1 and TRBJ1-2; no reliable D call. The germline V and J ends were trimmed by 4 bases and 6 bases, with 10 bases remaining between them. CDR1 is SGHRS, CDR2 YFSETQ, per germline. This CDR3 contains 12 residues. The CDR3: CASSPGRDGYTF. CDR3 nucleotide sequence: TGCGCCAGCAGCCCCGGGAGGGATGGCTACACCTTC.

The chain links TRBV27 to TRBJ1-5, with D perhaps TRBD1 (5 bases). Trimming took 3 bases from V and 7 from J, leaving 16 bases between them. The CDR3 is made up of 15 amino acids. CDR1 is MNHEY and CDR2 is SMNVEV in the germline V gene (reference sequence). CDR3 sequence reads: CASSFKLSWGQPQHF. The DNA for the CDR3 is TGTGCCAGCAGTTTTAAGTTAAGCTGGGGCCAGCCCCAGCATTTT.

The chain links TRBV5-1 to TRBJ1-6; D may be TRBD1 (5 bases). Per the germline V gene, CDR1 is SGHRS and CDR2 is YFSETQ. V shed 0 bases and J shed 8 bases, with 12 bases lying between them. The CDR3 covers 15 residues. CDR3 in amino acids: CASSLEAGMDSPLHF. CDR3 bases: TGCGCCAGCAGCTTGGAGGCAGGGATGGATTCACCCCTCCACTTT.

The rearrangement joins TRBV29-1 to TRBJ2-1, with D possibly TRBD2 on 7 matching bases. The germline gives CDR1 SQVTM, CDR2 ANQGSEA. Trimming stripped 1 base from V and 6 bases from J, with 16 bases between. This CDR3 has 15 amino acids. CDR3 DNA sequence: TGCAGCGTTGAAGGGACAGCTTGGGGGGGCAATGAGCAGTTCTTC. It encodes CSVEGTAWGGNEQFF.

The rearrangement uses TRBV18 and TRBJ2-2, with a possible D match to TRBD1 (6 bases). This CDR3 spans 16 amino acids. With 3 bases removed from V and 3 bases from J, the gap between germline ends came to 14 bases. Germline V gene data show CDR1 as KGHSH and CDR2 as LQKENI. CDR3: CASSPPGAGYTGELFF. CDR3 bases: TGTGCCAGCTCACCCCCAGGGGCTGGGTACACCGGGGAGCTGTTTTTT.